This TCR beta chain appears in the sequencing data of a study of blood T cell repertoires in COVID-19. Study-level information: PBMCs, B-cell-depleted T cells, or T cells provided the cDNA or gDNA that made up the material.

The CDR3 length is 14 residues. Trimming took off 0 bases at V and 4 bases at J, with 10 bases between the two ends. Germline CDR1 is LGHNA and CDR2 is YNFKEQ. The protocol was immunoSEQ multiplex PCR, while the TCRdb copy is restricted to in-frame clones and leaves out a portion. The sample carries 15,000 to 17,000 clones, 70% to 90% recorded once. Sequenced input: peripheral blood. The origin of this receptor is a man between 65 and 85 years old in a cohort sampled during active COVID-19. The chain is built from TRBV4-2 and TRBJ2-7, with D possibly being TRBD2 (5 bases). This chain's CDR3 is CASSQEYSGYEQYF. Written as DNA, the CDR3 is TGTGCCAGCAGCCAAGAGTACAGCGGTTACGAGCAGTACTTC.